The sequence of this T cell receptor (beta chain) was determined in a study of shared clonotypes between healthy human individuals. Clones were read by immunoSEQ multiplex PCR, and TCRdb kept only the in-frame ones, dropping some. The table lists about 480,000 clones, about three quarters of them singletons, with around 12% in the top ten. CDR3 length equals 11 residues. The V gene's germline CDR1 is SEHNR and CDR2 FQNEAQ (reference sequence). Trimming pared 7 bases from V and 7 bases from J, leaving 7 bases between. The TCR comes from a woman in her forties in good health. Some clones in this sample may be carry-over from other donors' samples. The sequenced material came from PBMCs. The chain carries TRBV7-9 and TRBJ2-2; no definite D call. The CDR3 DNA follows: TGTGCCAGCAACTCGTTCGGGGAGCTGTTTTTT. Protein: CASNSFGELFF.